Listed below are T cell receptor beta chains from one sample, sequenced in a study of blood T cell repertoires in COVID-19. Profiled with immunoSEQ multiplex PCR; TCRdb holds only in-frame clones, not every one. The repertoire has about 130,000 clones, roughly 83% of them found once; the top ten carry about 9.2%. The specimen was PBMCs or T cells enriched from blood (not recorded which). The receptor source for this set is a man aged 45-60 years who had recovered from COVID-19. Each CDR3 is given with its conserved first and last residue. The order of the fields is D gene, V gene, J gene, CDR3 protein. D genes are given only for firm matches.

.,TRBV19,TRBJ1-5,CASSGRGSQPQHF
.,TRBV7-2,TRBJ1-1,CASRQDFMNTEAFF
TRBD1,TRBV6-6,TRBJ1-2,CASSYADRDSGYTF
.,TRBV3-1/TRBV3-2,TRBJ2-1,CASSQAGFSVLNEQFF
.,TRBV19,TRBJ1-4,CASTRPGAPNEKLFF
TRBD2,TRBV7-2,TRBJ2-2,CASSKRLAGNTGELFF
TRBD1,TRBV11-2,TRBJ1-2,CASSSRQGLSYGYTF
.,TRBV6-1,TRBJ2-7,CASSESRDRMSGEQYF
.,TRBV6-2/TRBV6-3,TRBJ2-7,CASSSLNRGGRYEQYF
TRBD1,TRBV7-2,TRBJ2-7,CASSLDRGYEQYF
TRBD1,TRBV5-1,TRBJ1-4,CASNDRDSKKLFF
TRBD1,TRBV13,TRBJ1-1,CASRQGANTEAFF
TRBD1,TRBV27,TRBJ1-1,CASSDLKQGWGNTEAFF
TRBD2,TRBV18,TRBJ2-2,CASSPPTGGNSGELFF
.,TRBV4-3,TRBJ2-2,CASSQDRTSVFQTGELFF
TRBD2,TRBV19,TRBJ2-3,CASSIDTSGGSDTQYF
.,TRBV13,TRBJ2-3,CASSLVRADTQYF
TRBD1,TRBV18,TRBJ2-7,CASSPYRTGDYEQYF
TRBD2,TRBV5-4,TRBJ2-7,CASSRGAYEQYF
TRBD2,TRBV2,TRBJ2-7,CASSEQVAGLGEQYF
TRBD1,TRBV7-9,TRBJ2-3,CASSLGGDRRTDTQYF
.,TRBV10-1,TRBJ1-4,CASSPGQTNEKLFF
TRBD1,TRBV29-1,TRBJ1-2,CSVGTELNYGYTF